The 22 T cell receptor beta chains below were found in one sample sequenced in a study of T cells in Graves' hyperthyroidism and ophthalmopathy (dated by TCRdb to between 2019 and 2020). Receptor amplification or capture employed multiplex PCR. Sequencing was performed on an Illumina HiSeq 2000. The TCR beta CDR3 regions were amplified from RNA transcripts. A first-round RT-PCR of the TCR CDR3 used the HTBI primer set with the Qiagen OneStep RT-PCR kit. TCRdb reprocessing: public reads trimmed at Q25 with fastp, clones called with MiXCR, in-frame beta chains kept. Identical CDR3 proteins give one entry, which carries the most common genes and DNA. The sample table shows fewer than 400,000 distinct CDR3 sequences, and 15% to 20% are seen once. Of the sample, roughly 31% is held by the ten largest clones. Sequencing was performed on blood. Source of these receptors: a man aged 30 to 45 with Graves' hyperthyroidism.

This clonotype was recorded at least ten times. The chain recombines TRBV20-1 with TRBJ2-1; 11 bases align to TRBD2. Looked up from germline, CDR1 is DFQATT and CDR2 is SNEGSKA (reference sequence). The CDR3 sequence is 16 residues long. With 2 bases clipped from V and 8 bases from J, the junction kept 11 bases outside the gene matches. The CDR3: CSARSVAGGAGDEQFF. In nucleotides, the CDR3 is TGCAGTGCTAGATCGGTAGCGGGAGGGGCAGGAGATGAGCAGTTCTTC.

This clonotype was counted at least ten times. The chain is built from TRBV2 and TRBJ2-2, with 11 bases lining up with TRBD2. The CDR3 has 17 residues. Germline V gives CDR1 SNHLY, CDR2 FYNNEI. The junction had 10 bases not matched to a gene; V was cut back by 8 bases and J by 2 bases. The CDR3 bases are TGTGCCAGCGGAATTCCGGGACTAGCGGTTAACACCGGGGAGCTGTTTTTT. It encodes CASGIPGLAVNTGELFF.

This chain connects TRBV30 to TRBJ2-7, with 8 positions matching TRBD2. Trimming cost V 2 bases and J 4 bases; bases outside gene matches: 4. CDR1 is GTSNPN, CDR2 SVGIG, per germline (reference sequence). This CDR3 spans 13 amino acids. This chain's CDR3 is CAWSSGGPYEQYF. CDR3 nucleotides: TGTGCCTGGAGTTCGGGAGGGCCGTACGAGCAGTACTTC.

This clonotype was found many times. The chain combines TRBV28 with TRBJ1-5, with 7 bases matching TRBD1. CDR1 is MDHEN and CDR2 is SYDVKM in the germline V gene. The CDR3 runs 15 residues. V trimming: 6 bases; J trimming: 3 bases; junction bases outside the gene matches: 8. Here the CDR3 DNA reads TGTGCCAGCAGCACGACAGGGATTGCCAATCAGCCCCAGCATTTT. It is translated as CASSTTGIANQPQHF.

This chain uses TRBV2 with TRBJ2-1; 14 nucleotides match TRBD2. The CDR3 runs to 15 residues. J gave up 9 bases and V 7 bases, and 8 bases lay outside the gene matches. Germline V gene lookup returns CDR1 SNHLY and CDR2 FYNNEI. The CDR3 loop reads CASNPGLAGVGEQFF. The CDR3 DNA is TGTGCCAGCAACCCGGGACTAGCGGGAGTTGGTGAGCAGTTCTTC.

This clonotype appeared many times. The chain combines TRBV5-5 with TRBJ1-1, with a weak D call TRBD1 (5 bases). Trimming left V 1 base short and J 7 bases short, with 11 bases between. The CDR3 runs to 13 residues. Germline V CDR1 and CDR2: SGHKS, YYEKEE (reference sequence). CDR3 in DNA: TGTGCCAGCAGCTTGTTTGGGGGAGGTGAAGCTTTCTTT. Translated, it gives CASSLFGGGEAFF.

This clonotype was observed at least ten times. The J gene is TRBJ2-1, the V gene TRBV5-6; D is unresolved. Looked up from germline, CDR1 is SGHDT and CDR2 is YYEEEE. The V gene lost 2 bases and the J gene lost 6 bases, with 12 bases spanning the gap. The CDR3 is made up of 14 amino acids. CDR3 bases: TGTGCCAGCAGCTTCATAGAAGTGGTCAATGAGCAGTTCTTC. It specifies CASSFIEVVNEQFF. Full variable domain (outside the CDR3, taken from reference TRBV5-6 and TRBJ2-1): DAGVTQSPTHLIKTRGQQVTLRCSPKSGHDTVSWYQQALGQGPQFIFQYYEEEERQRGNFPDRFSGHQFPNYSSELNVNALLLGDSALYLCASSFIEVVNEQFFGPGTRLTVL.

CDR3 in amino acids: CASSLVGQGPAFF. CDR3 DNA sequence: TGTGCCAGCAGCTTAGTGGGACAGGGGCCCGCTTTCTTT. This sequence joins TRBV7-9 and TRBJ1-1, with TRBD1 matching over 10 bases. J was trimmed by 11 bases and V by 1 base; bases with no gene match: 4. The CDR3 is 13 residues long. Germline CDR1 is SEHNR and CDR2 is FQNEAQ (reference sequence). Using reference TRBV7-9 and TRBJ1-1 for the parts outside the CDR3, the full variable domain is DTGVSQNPRHKITKRGQNVTFRCDPISEHNRLYWYRQTLGQGPEFLTYFQNEAQLEKSRLLSDRFSAERPKGSFSTLEIQRTEQGDSAMYLCASSLVGQGPAFFGQGTRLTVV.

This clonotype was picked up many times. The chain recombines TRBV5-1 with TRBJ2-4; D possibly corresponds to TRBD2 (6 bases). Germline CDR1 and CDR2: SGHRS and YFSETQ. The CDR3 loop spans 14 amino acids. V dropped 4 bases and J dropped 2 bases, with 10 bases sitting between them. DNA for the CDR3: TGCGCCAGCAGCGGAGGAGGGCCCAAAAACATTCAGTACTTC. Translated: CASSGGGPKNIQYF.

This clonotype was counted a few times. The CDR3 loop is CAWTLGLAGVGTQYF. The CDR3 DNA reads TGTGCCTGGACCTTAGGACTAGCGGGAGTCGGGACCCAGTACTTC. The chain uses TRBV30 and TRBJ2-5; 13 bases are shared with TRBD2. Germline CDR1 GTSNPN, CDR2 SVGIG (reference sequence). V lost 4 bases and J lost 7; bases outside the gene matches: 9. CDR3 length: 15 amino acids.

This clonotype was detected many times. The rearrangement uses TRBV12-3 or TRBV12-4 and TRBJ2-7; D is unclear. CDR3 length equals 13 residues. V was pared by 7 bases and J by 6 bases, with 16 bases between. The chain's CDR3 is CASTGSRTGEQYF. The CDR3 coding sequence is TGTGCCAGCACCGGGTCCCGCACGGGCGAGCAGTACTTC.

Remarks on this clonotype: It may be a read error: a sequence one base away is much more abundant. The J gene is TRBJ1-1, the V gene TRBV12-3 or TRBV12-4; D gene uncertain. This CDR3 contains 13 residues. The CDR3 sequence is CTSTLNKNTEAFF. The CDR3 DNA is TGTACCAGCACCCTAAACAAGAACACTGAAGCTTTCTTT.

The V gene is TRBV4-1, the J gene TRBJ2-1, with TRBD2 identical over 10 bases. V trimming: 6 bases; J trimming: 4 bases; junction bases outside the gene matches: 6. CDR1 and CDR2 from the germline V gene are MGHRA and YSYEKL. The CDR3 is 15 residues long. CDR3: CASRISGRPYNEQFF. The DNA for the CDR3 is TGCGCCAGCAGGATTAGCGGGAGGCCTTACAATGAGCAGTTCTTC.

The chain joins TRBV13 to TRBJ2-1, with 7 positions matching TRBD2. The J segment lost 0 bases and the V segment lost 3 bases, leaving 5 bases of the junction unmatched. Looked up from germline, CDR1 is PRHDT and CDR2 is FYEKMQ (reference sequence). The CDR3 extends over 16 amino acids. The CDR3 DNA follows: TGTGCCAGCAGCTTCCCTAGCGGAAGCTCCTACAATGAGCAGTTCTTC. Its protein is CASSFPSGSSYNEQFF.

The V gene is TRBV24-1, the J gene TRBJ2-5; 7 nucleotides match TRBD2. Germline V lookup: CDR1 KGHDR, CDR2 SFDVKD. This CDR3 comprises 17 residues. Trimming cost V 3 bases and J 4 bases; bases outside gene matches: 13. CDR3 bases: TGTGCCACCAGTGATCTCCCGTCGGGGGGAGTGGGAGAGACCCAGTACTTC. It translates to CATSDLPSGGVGETQYF.

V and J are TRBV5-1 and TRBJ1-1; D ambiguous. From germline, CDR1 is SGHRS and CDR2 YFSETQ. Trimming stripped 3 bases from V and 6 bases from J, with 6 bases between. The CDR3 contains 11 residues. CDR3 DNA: TGCGCCAGCAGCTCACAGTCTGAAGCTTTCTTT. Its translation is CASSSQSEAFF.

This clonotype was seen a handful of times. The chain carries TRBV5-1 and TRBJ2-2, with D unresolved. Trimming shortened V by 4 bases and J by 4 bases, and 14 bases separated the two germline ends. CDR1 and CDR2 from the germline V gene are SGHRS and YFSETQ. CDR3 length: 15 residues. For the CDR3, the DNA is TGCGCCAGCAGCCTCAACAACCTAGGCACCGGGGAGCTGTTTTTT. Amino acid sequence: CASSLNNLGTGELFF.

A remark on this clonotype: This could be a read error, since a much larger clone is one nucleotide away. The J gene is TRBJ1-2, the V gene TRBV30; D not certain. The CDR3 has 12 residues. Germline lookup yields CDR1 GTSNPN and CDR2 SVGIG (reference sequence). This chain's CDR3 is CAWRAANYGFTF. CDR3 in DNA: TGTGCCTGGAGGGCAGCTAACTATGGCTTCACCTTC.

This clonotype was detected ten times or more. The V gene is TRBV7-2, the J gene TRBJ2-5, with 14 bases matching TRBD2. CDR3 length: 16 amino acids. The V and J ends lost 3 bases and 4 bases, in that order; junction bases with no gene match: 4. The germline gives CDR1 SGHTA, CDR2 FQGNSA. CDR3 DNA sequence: TGTGCCAGCAGCTTCGCCGGGACTAGCGGGAGAGAGACCCAGTACTTC. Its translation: CASSFAGTSGRETQYF.

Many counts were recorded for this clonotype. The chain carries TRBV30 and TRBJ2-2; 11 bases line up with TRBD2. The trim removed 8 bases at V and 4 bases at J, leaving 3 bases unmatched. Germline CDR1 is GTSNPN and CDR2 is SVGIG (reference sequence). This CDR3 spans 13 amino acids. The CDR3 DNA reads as TGTGCCCGTACTAGCGGGAGCACCGGGGAGCTGTTTTTT. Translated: CARTSGSTGELFF.

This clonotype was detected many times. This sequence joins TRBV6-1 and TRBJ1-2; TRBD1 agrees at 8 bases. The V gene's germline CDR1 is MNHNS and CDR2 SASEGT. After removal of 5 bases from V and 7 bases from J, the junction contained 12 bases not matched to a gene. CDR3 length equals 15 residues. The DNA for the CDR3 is TGTGCCAGCAGTCCAGTAGTCAGGGGGCAGATTGGCTACACCTTC. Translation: CASSPVVRGQIGYTF.

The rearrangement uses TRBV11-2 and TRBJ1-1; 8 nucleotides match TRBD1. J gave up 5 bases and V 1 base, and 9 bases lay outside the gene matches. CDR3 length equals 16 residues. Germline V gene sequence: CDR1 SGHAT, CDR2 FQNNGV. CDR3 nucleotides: TGTGCCAGCAGCTTAGCGTCCGGGACAGGACGAACTGAAGCTTTCTTT. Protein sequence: CASSLASGTGRTEAFF.